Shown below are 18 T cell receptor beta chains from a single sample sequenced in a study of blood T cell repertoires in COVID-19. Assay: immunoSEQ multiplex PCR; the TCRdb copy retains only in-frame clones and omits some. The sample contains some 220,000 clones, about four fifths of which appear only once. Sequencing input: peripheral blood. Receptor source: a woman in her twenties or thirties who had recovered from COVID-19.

The CDR3: CASRGGQYSNQPQHF. Written as DNA, the CDR3 is TGCGCCAGCAGGGGGGGGCAGTATAGCAATCAGCCCCAGCATTTT. The rearrangement joins TRBV10-1 to TRBJ1-5; possible D gene TRBD1, 6 bases. Germline V lookup: CDR1 WNHNN, CDR2 SYGVQD (reference sequence). V was clipped by 6 bases and J by 0 bases, with 12 bases between them. This CDR3 is built from 15 residues.

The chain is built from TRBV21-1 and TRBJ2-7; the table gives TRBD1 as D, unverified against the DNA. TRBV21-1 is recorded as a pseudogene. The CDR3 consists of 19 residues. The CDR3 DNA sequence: TGTGCCAGCAGCAAAGGGGACTTCAATCAGGGGGATCTCCCCTACGAGCAGTACTTC. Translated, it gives CASSKGDFNQGDLPYEQYF.

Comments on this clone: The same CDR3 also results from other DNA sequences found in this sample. CDR3 in amino acids: CASSPSSTDTQYF. For the CDR3, the DNA is TGTGCCAGCAGTCCCTCCAGCACAGATACGCAGTATTTT. This chain connects TRBV28 to TRBJ2-3, with D unclear. Per the germline V gene, CDR1 is MDHEN and CDR2 is SYDVKM. V lost 5 bases, J lost 0 bases, and 6 bases lay in between. CDR3 size: 13 residues. Full variable domain (rest looked up from reference TRBV28 and TRBJ2-3): DVKVTQSSRYLVKRTGEKVFLECVQDMDHENMFWYRQDPGLGLRLIYFSYDVKMKEKGDIPEGYSVSREKKERFSLILESASTNQTSMYLCASSPSSTDTQYFGPGTRLTVL.

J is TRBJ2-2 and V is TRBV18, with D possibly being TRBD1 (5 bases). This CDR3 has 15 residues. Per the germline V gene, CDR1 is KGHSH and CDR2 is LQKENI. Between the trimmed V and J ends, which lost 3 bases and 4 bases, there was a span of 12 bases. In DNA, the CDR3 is TGTGCCAGCTCACCCGGCACAGGCAGCACCGGGGAGCTGTTTTTT. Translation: CASSPGTGSTGELFF.

The CDR3 spells CASSLTGTPRSPLHF. CDR3 sequence (DNA): TGTGCCAGCAGTTTAACGGGGACTCCGCGTTCACCCCTCCACTTT. The chain carries TRBV28 and TRBJ1-6; TRBD1 is a possible D gene (5 bases). Trimming stripped 2 bases from V and 9 bases from J, with 14 bases between. The CDR3 runs to 15 residues. Germline-derived CDR1 and CDR2 are MDHEN and SYDVKM.

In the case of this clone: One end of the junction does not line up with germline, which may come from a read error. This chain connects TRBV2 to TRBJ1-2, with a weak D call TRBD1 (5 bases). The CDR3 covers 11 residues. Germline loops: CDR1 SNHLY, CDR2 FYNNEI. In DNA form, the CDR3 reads TGTGCCAGCACCGCGCAGGGAAGAGTCATCTTC. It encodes CASTAQGRVIF.

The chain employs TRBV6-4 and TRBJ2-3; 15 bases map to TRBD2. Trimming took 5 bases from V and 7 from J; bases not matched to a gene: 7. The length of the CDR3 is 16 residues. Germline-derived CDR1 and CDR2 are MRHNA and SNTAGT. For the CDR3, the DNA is TGTGCCAGCAGTCCCGGACTAGCGGGAGGGCAGAATACGCAGTATTTT. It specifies CASSPGLAGGQNTQYF.

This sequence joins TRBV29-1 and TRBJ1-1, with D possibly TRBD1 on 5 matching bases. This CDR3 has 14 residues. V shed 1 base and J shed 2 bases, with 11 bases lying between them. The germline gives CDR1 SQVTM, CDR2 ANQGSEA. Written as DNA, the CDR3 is TGCAGCGTTGAAGCAGAGACAGCAAACACTGAAGCTTTCTTT. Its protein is CSVEAETANTEAFF.

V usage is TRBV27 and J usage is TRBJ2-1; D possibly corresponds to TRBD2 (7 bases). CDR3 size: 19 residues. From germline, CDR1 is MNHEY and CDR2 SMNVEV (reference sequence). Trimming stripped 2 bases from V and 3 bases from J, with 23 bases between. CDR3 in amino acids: CASSLAGVRRLADYNEQFF. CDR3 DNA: TGTGCCAGCAGTTTAGCAGGGGTTCGAAGACTAGCTGACTACAATGAGCAGTTCTTC.

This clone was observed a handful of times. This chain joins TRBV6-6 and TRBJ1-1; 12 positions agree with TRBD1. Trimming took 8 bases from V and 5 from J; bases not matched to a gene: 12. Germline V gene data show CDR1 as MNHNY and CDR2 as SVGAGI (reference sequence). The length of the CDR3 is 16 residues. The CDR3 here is CASATSGTGGETEAFF. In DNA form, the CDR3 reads TGTGCCAGCGCAACCTCCGGGACAGGGGGCGAGACTGAAGCTTTCTTT.

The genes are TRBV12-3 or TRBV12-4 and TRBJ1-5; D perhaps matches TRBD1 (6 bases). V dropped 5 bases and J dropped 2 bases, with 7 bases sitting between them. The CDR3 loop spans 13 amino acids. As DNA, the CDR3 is TGTGCCAGCAGTAACAGGGGCAATCAGCCCCAGCATTTT. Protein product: CASSNRGNQPQHF.

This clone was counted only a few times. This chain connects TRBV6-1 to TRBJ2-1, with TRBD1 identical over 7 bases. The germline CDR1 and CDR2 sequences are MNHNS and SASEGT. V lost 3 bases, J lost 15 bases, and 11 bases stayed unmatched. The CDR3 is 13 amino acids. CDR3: CASSDQRDSTAFF. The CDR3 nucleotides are TGTGCCAGCAGTGACCAGAGGGACAGCACGGCGTTCTTC.

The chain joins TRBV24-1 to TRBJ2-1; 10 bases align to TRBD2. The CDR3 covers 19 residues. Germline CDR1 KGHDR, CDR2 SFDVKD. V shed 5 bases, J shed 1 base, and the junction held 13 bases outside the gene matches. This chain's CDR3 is CATSGYSGRLSGSYNEQFF. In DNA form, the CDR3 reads TGTGCCACCAGTGGTTATAGCGGGAGGTTATCGGGATCCTACAATGAGCAGTTCTTC.

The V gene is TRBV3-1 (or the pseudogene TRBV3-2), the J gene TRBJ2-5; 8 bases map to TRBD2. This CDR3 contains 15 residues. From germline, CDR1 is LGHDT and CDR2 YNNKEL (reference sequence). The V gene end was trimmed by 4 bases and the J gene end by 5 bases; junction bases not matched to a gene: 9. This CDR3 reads CASSLMSGGRETQYF. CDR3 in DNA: TGTGCCAGCAGCCTTATGAGTGGCGGGAGGGAGACCCAGTACTTC.

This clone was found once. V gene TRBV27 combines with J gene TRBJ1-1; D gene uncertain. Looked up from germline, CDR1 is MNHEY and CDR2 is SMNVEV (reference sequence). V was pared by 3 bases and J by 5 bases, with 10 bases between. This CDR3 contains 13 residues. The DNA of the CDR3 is TGTGCCAGCAGTTTCCCCCCGGGAACTGAAGCTTTCTTT. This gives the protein CASSFPPGTEAFF.

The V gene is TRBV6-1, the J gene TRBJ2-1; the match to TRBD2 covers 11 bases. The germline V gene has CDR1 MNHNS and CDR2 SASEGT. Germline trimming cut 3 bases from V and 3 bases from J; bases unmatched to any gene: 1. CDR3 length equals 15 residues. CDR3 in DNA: TGTGCCAGCAGTGAGGGGACTAGCGGCTACAATGAGCAGTTCTTC. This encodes CASSEGTSGYNEQFF.

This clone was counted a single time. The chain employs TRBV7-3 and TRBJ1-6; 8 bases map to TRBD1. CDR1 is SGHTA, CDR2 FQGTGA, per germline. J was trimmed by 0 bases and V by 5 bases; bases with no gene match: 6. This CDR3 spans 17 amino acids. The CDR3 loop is CASSPDRARSYNSPLHF. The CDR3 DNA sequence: TGTGCCAGCAGCCCGGACAGGGCACGCTCCTATAATTCACCCCTCCACTTT.

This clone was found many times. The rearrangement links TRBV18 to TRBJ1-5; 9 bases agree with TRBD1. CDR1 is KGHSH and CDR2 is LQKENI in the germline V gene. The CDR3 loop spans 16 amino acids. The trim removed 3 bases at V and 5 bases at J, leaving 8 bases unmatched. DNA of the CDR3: TGTGCCAGCTCACCGGGCGGCACAGGGGGCTATCAGCCCCAGCATTTT. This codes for CASSPGGTGGYQPQHF.